One sample yielded the 16 T cell receptor beta chains listed below, sequenced in a study of blood T cell repertoires in COVID-19. Measured with immunoSEQ multiplex PCR; TCRdb has only the in-frame clones, and not every one. The data show 150,000 to 200,000 clones, with roughly 91% seen just once and roughly 4.4% held by the top ten. Sample: peripheral blood. These receptor sequences come from a woman between 50 and 59 years old with acute or convalescent COVID-19.

The gene calls are TRBV3-1 (or the pseudogene TRBV3-2) and TRBJ1-5; 11 positions agree with TRBD1. Trimming removed 1 base from V and 3 bases from J; junction bases left unmatched: 8. The CDR3 is 18 residues long. CDR1 LGHDT and CDR2 YNNKEL come from the germline V gene (reference sequence). CDR3 nucleotides: TGTGCCAGCAGCCAAGTAAGGACAGGGGGCAGAAACAATCAGCCCCAGCATTTT. Protein product: CASSQVRTGGRNNQPQHF.

This chain joins TRBV10-3 and TRBJ1-3; 7 nucleotides align to TRBD1. V was pared by 4 bases and J by 4 bases, with 10 bases of the junction left unmatched. The germline V gene encodes CDR1 ENHRY and CDR2 SYGVKD. The CDR3 loop spans 16 amino acids. This chain's CDR3 is CAISGQGSTGGNTIYF. CDR3 in DNA: TGTGCCATCAGTGGACAGGGATCAACTGGGGGAAACACCATATATTTT.

The chain is built from TRBV9 and TRBJ1-4; the D gene is possibly TRBD1 (6 bases). The CDR3 is 15 residues long. The V and J ends lost 4 bases and 10 bases respectively, with 20 bases between them. The germline gives CDR1 SGDLS, CDR2 YYNGEE. The CDR3 is CASSPRTDSRGKLFF. The CDR3 DNA reads as TGTGCCAGCAGCCCCCGGACAGATAGTCGGGGAAAACTGTTTTTT.

The V call is TRBV2, the J call TRBJ1-5, with D unresolved. CDR1 and CDR2 from the germline V gene are SNHLY and FYNNEI. The CDR3 has 14 amino acids. V lost 6 bases to trimming and J lost 1 base, with 10 bases between them. CDR3 coding DNA: TGTGCCAGCAGGTCGGGGATCAGCAATCAGCCCCAGCATTTT. Encoded protein: CASRSGISNQPQHF.

The V gene is TRBV7-9, the J gene TRBJ2-5, with D uncertain. Germline loops: CDR1 SEHNR, CDR2 FQNEAQ (reference sequence). The V and J ends lost 4 bases and 4 bases respectively, with 16 bases between them. This CDR3 spans 15 amino acids. CDR3 DNA: TGTGCCAGCAGCTGGCAGGAATACAGTGGAGAGACCCAGTACTTC. Amino acid sequence: CASSWQEYSGETQYF.

Here the CDR3 DNA reads TGCGCCAGCAGACGGGGATCAGGAGACACTGAAGCTTTCTTT. It codes for CASRRGSGDTEAFF. The chain couples TRBV5-1 to TRBJ1-1; no definite D call. Germline lookup yields CDR1 SGHRS and CDR2 YFSETQ. Between the trimmed V and J ends, which lost 5 bases and 3 bases, there was a span of 14 bases. The CDR3 length is 14 residues.

This chain connects TRBV2 to TRBJ1-2, with TRBD1 as a possible D gene (5 bases). The CDR3 has 9 amino acids. The germline V gene has CDR1 SNHLY and CDR2 FYNNEI. CDR3 protein: CAGGGGYTF. The CDR3 bases are TGTGCTGGCGGGGGTGGCTACACCTTC.

This chain uses TRBV9 with TRBJ2-1, with D maybe TRBD2 (6 bases). CDR3 length: 13 amino acids. The V gene's germline CDR1 is SGDLS and CDR2 YYNGEE. Deletions cut 4 bases from V and 4 bases from J, with 9 bases between. The chain's CDR3 is CASSTREYNEQFF. CDR3 in DNA: TGTGCCAGCAGCACTCGGGAGTACAATGAGCAGTTCTTC.

V gene TRBV19 combines with J gene TRBJ1-1; D is perhaps TRBD1 (6 bases). The CDR3 has 17 residues. V was trimmed by 3 bases and J by 5 bases, leaving 22 bases between them. The germline V gene has CDR1 LNHDA and CDR2 SQIVND (reference sequence). The CDR3 region is CASSIAGTLRVSTEAFF. In DNA, the CDR3 is TGTGCCAGTAGTATCGCCGGGACATTGAGGGTTTCTACTGAAGCTTTCTTT.

J is TRBJ2-1 and V is TRBV25-1; a weak D match, TRBD2 (6 bases). The CDR3 has 14 residues. V lost 1 base, J lost 6 bases, and 10 bases lay in between. Germline CDR1 MGHDK, CDR2 SYGVNS. CDR3 bases: TGTGCCAGCAGTGAATCCAGGACTATCAATGAGCAGTTCTTC. It specifies CASSESRTINEQFF.

The chain employs TRBV11-3 and TRBJ2-1; D is unclear. Deletions cut 2 bases from V and 5 bases from J, with 13 bases between. Germline V gives CDR1 SGHNT, CDR2 YENEEA. CDR3 length equals 15 residues. The CDR3: CASSLTSALNNEQFF. In DNA, the CDR3 is TGTGCCAGCAGCTTAACGAGCGCTCTTAACAATGAGCAGTTCTTC.

J is TRBJ2-1 and V is TRBV24-1; TRBD1 agrees at 7 bases. Germline CDR1 is KGHDR and CDR2 is SFDVKD. J lost 4 bases, V lost 3 bases, and 8 bases had no gene match. This CDR3 spans 16 amino acids. Written as DNA, the CDR3 is TGTGCCACCAGTGATAGTAAGGGACAGCGATACAATGAGCAGTTCTTC. It is translated as CATSDSKGQRYNEQFF.

The gene calls are TRBV7-2 and TRBJ1-2; 7 nucleotides agree with TRBD1. This CDR3 comprises 15 residues. Per the germline V gene, CDR1 is SGHTA and CDR2 is FQGNSA. J lost 6 bases, V lost 7 bases, and 14 bases had no gene match. CDR3 protein: CASNLGLGGADGYTF. The DNA of the CDR3 is TGTGCCAGCAACCTCGGTTTAGGGGGCGCAGATGGCTACACCTTC.

DNA for the CDR3: TGTGCCAGCAGCTTGAGGGAATTGGGAGAGCAGTTCTTC. This gives the protein CASSLRELGEQFF. V and J are TRBV11-1 and TRBJ2-1, with a tentative D call TRBD2 (5 bases). This CDR3 contains 13 residues. The ends were cut back, 3 bases at V and 10 bases at J, with 13 bases in the middle. The germline V gene encodes CDR1 SGHAT and CDR2 FQDESV (reference sequence).

This rearrangement joins TRBV2 to TRBJ1-2; 7 bases fit TRBD1. CDR3 length equals 14 residues. The germline V gene has CDR1 SNHLY and CDR2 FYNNEI. V was clipped by 4 bases and J by 4 bases; unmatched bases: 6. The CDR3 DNA is TGTGCCAGCAGTGGAAAGGGGGCTTTCTATGGCTACACCTTC. Its protein product is CASSGKGAFYGYTF. Supplemented by reference TRBV2 and TRBJ1-2, the full variable domain reads EPEVTQTPSHQVTQMGQEVILRCVPISNHLYFYWYRQILGQKVEFLVSFYNNEISEKSEIFDDQFSVERPDGSNFTLKIRSTKLEDSAMYFCASSGKGAFYGYTFGSGTRLTVV.

The gene calls are TRBV28 and TRBJ1-1; D possibly corresponds to TRBD1 (5 bases). This CDR3 spans 14 amino acids. Trimming left V 5 bases short and J 0 bases short, with 10 bases between. The germline V gene has CDR1 MDHEN and CDR2 SYDVKM. As DNA, the CDR3 is TGTGCCAGCAGTCCACACAGGATGAACACTGAAGCTTTCTTT. Its translation: CASSPHRMNTEAFF.